This T cell receptor beta chain emerged from a study of blood T cell repertoires in COVID-19. Study overall: Samples came from the United States, Italy and Spain, spanning acute and convalescent COVID-19.

Libraries were prepared by immunoSEQ multiplex PCR; TCRdb keeps only in-frame clonotypes and omits some of them. Found here are about 260,000 clones, 88% of them singletons; the top ten hold about 2.9%. Contact with a PCR-confirmed or clinician-diagnosed COVID-19 case occurred within 2 weeks of entry. The CDR3 spans 14 residues. Germline V gene lookup returns CDR1 SGHTA and CDR2 FQGNSA. The V and J ends lost 1 base and 8 bases respectively, with 12 bases between them. The chain couples TRBV7-2 to TRBJ2-1; D possibly corresponds to TRBD1 (6 bases). The source is a woman aged 40 to 50 who had been exposed to COVID-19. Sequenced sample: PBMCs or T cells enriched from blood (not recorded which). Written as DNA, the CDR3 is TGTGCCAGCAGCTTAGGCAGGGGCAGGGATGAGCAGTTCTTC. Its translation is CASSLGRGRDEQFF.